This entry lists 12 T cell receptor beta chains sequenced from one sample in a study of cytomegalovirus exposure and HLA in healthy donors. Vbeta (60) and Jbeta (13) primers were used in the PCR. Only in-frame clones appear in the TCRdb table, and some are missing; sequencing was by immunoSEQ multiplex PCR. The table has more than 35,000 clones, roughly three quarters seen once. The sequencing sample was made of PBMCs. The receptors were gathered from a man in his forties in good health and CMV-seronegative.

The chain carries TRBV27 and TRBJ2-3; D uncertain. Trimming cost V 3 bases and J 2 bases, with 6 bases left between them. The germline CDR1 and CDR2 sequences are MNHEY and SMNVEV (reference sequence). The CDR3 is 13 residues long. CDR3 in amino acids: CASSFTFTDTQYF. CDR3 bases: TGTGCCAGCAGTTTCACATTCACAGATACGCAGTATTTT.

This clone has only one observation. This chain connects TRBV6-5 to TRBJ1-1; no definite D call. Germline loops: CDR1 MNHEY, CDR2 SVGAGI. Trimming pared 5 bases from V and 1 base from J, leaving 11 bases between. This CDR3 has 14 residues. This CDR3 is CASSLGRGNTEAFF. As DNA, the CDR3 is TGTGCCAGCAGTCTCGGGCGGGGGAACACTGAAGCTTTCTTT.

This chain connects TRBV5-1 to TRBJ1-2, with 12 positions matching TRBD1. The CDR3 contains 15 residues. V dropped 0 bases and J dropped 4; count of bases not matched to a gene: 1. CDR1 is SGHRS, CDR2 YFSETQ, per germline. The CDR3 DNA reads TGCGCCAGCAGCTTGGGGGGACAGGGGGCCTATGGCTACACCTTC. It yields the protein CASSLGGQGAYGYTF.

The chain employs TRBV7-8 and TRBJ2-7, with TRBD1 matching over 10 bases. After removal of 5 bases from V and 0 bases from J, the junction contained 1 base not matched to a gene. CDR3 length equals 14 residues. Germline CDR1 is SGHVS and CDR2 is FQNEAQ. CDR3 in DNA: TGTGCCAGCAGCCGGGACAGGGGCTCCTACGAGCAGTACTTC. Amino acids: CASSRDRGSYEQYF.

This clone occurred a few times. V gene TRBV30 combines with J gene TRBJ2-2, with D perhaps TRBD2 (7 bases). Trimming took 7 bases from V and 0 from J, leaving 18 bases between them. This CDR3 is 16 amino acids long. CDR1 is GTSNPN and CDR2 is SVGIG in the germline V gene (reference sequence). The DNA of the CDR3 is TGTGCCTCGGGGGGAGTCGCAGGGGCGAACACCGGGGAGCTGTTTTTT. It is translated as CASGGVAGANTGELFF.

This clone has only one observation. CDR3 protein: CASSESEERDRKGNTEAFF. The CDR3 DNA is TGCGCCAGCAGTGAGTCAGAGGAAAGGGACAGGAAAGGGAACACTGAAGCTTTCTTT. The chain has TRBV10-1 and TRBJ1-1, with TRBD1 matching over 8 bases. With 0 bases clipped from V and 1 base from J, the junction kept 13 bases outside the gene matches. The CDR3 has 19 residues. Germline values: CDR1 WNHNN, CDR2 SYGVQD (reference sequence).

This chain connects TRBV30 to TRBJ1-4; 8 bases match TRBD1. The CDR3 extends over 14 amino acids. With 4 bases clipped from V and 11 bases from J, the junction kept 12 bases outside the gene matches. Germline lookup yields CDR1 GTSNPN and CDR2 SVGIG (reference sequence). CDR3 residues: CAWNSQGAVGKLFF. The CDR3 bases are TGTGCCTGGAACTCTCAGGGGGCAGTTGGGAAACTGTTTTTT.

V and J are TRBV25-1 and TRBJ2-1; 8 bases are shared with TRBD1. With 6 bases clipped from V and 3 bases from J, the junction kept 7 bases outside the gene matches. CDR3 length: 15 residues. Germline V gives CDR1 MGHDK, CDR2 SYGVNS. The CDR3 DNA reads as TGTGCCAGCAGAAAAACAGGGGGGCTCTACAATGAGCAGTTCTTC. Translation gives CASRKTGGLYNEQFF.

The chain joins TRBV6-5 to TRBJ1-1; possible D gene TRBD1, 6 bases. Germline loops: CDR1 MNHEY, CDR2 SVGAGI. The CDR3 has 13 residues. V lost 6 bases and J lost 4, with 12 bases in between. The CDR3 DNA sequence: TGTGCCAGCAGGTACGCAGGGGTCACTGAAGCTTTCTTT. This codes for CASRYAGVTEAFF.

V is TRBV4-2 and J is TRBJ2-1; 7 bases are shared with TRBD1. Germline trimming cut 0 bases from V and 5 bases from J; bases unmatched to any gene: 13. This CDR3 is built from 18 residues. Germline CDR1 and CDR2: LGHNA and YNFKEQ. The CDR3 protein is CASSQELGSGTENNEQFF. The CDR3 nucleotides are TGTGCCAGCAGCCAAGAATTAGGCTCCGGGACAGAGAACAATGAGCAGTTCTTC.

The rearrangement uses TRBV7-9 and TRBJ1-6; no clear D. V was pared by 3 bases and J by 8 bases, with 11 bases between. CDR3 length: 14 residues. Germline loops: CDR1 SEHNR, CDR2 FQNEAQ (reference sequence). In nucleotides, the CDR3 is TGTGCCAGCAGCTTGGTCCCCGAGGATTCACCCCTCCACTTT. This codes for CASSLVPEDSPLHF.

This clone was detected a few times. This chain connects TRBV6-1 to TRBJ1-5, with 8 bases fitting TRBD1. This CDR3 region has 15 residues. CDR1 and CDR2 (germline): MNHNS, SASEGT. J gave up 2 bases and V 7 bases, and 7 bases lay outside the gene matches. The chain's CDR3 is CASTEGTGGNQPQHF. The CDR3 DNA follows: TGTGCCAGCACCGAAGGGACAGGCGGCAATCAGCCCCAGCATTTT.